This is a list of T cell receptor beta chains from one sample in a study of T cell responses to AZD1222 COVID-19 vaccine. The table came from immunoSEQ multiplex PCR; TCRdb's copy has only in-frame clones and leaves some out. The table lists 150,000 to 180,000 clones, 80% to 90% of them singletons. Sequenced here: peripheral blood, sampled 28 days after the second AZD1222 dose. Receptors were obtained from an adult who received the AZD1222 COVID-19 vaccine. The CDR3 runs from the conserved cysteine through the conserved F or W. Fields, in order: J gene, D gene, V gene, clone size, CDR3 DNA, CDR3 protein. The D gene is left open where the match is weak. Only part of the rows carry a size: once, few, many, or a class if the clone is expanded.

j_call: TRBJ2-2
d_call: TRBD2
v_call: TRBV9
clone_size: NA
cdr3_nt: TGTGCCAGCAGCGTGGGGCTAGCGGGAGGTTACACCGGGGAGCTGTTTTTT
cdr3_aa: CASSVGLAGGYTGELFF

j_call: TRBJ1-2
d_call: TRBD1
v_call: TRBV7-3
clone_size: NA
cdr3_nt: TGTGCCAGCAGCTTATCGGGACAGCAAAACTATGGCTACACCTTC
cdr3_aa: CASSLSGQQNYGYTF

j_call: TRBJ1-1
d_call: NA
v_call: TRBV7-8
clone_size: once
cdr3_nt: TGTGCCAGCAGCTTATCGGGACGCAGTGAAGCTTTCTTT
cdr3_aa: CASSLSGRSEAFF

j_call: TRBJ2-7
d_call: NA
v_call: TRBV6-4
clone_size: NA
cdr3_nt: TGTGCCAGCAGTGACCGCCCGGAGGGGCCCAGCTCCTACGAGCAGTACTTC
cdr3_aa: CASSDRPEGPSSYEQYF

j_call: TRBJ1-4
d_call: NA
v_call: TRBV5-4
clone_size: NA
cdr3_nt: TGTGCCAGCAGCCCGTCCATGGGAACTAATGAAAAACTGTTTTTT
cdr3_aa: CASSPSMGTNEKLFF

j_call: TRBJ1-3
d_call: NA
v_call: TRBV21-1
clone_size: NA
cdr3_nt: TGTGCCAGCAGCACAAGAAACACCATATATTTT
cdr3_aa: CASSTRNTIYF

j_call: TRBJ1-5
d_call: NA
v_call: TRBV11-3
clone_size: NA
cdr3_nt: TGTGCCAGCAGCGTAGACAGGCACAATCAGCCCCAGCATTTT
cdr3_aa: CASSVDRHNQPQHF

j_call: TRBJ1-5
d_call: NA
v_call: TRBV2
clone_size: NA
cdr3_nt: TGTGCCAGCAGTATCCCGGGAGAAGGGCCCCAGCATTTT
cdr3_aa: CASSIPGEGPQHF

j_call: TRBJ2-1
d_call: NA
v_call: TRBV10-2
clone_size: NA
cdr3_nt: TGCGCCAGCAGATCAACTGGACTGTATGAGCAGTTCTTC
cdr3_aa: CASRSTGLYEQFF

j_call: TRBJ2-7
d_call: NA
v_call: TRBV28
clone_size: NA
cdr3_nt: TGTGCCAGCCGAACAGGGATCTACGAGCAGTACTTC
cdr3_aa: CASRTGIYEQYF

j_call: TRBJ2-7
d_call: TRBD2
v_call: TRBV7-2
clone_size: NA
cdr3_nt: TGTGCCAGCAGCCGTGGGGGGGGCTCCTACGAGCAGTACTTC
cdr3_aa: CASSRGGGSYEQYF

j_call: TRBJ2-1
d_call: TRBD2
v_call: TRBV9
clone_size: NA
cdr3_nt: TGTGCCAGCAGCCGTAGGGCTAGCGGGAGGGAAAGCTACAATGAGCAGTTCTTC
cdr3_aa: CASSRRASGRESYNEQFF

j_call: TRBJ2-5
d_call: NA
v_call: TRBV27
clone_size: NA
cdr3_nt: TGTGCCAGCAGTTTATCCGGGACGCATCTCGGGACCCAGTACTTC
cdr3_aa: CASSLSGTHLGTQYF

j_call: TRBJ2-6
d_call: TRBD2
v_call: TRBV2
clone_size: NA
cdr3_nt: TGTGCCAGCTCAACCCGGGGGGTAGGGGCCAACGTCCTGACTTTC
cdr3_aa: CASSTRGVGANVLTF

j_call: TRBJ1-1
d_call: TRBD1
v_call: TRBV6-6
clone_size: once
cdr3_nt: TGTGCCAGCAGTGACGGACAGGGGCTGGGAACTGAAGCTTTCTTT
cdr3_aa: CASSDGQGLGTEAFF

j_call: TRBJ2-1
d_call: TRBD2
v_call: TRBV29-1
clone_size: NA
cdr3_nt: TGCAGCGTTGAAGAGGCGGGCAGCGGGAGGGACAATGAGCAGTTCTTC
cdr3_aa: CSVEEAGSGRDNEQFF

j_call: TRBJ1-5
d_call: TRBD1
v_call: TRBV19
clone_size: NA
cdr3_nt: TGTGCCAGTAGTGAGGGGGGCAGGGGGGAGCCCCAGCATTTT
cdr3_aa: CASSEGGRGEPQHF

j_call: TRBJ1-1
d_call: NA
v_call: TRBV19
clone_size: NA
cdr3_nt: TGTGCCAGTAGTATGTGGAACGAAGCTTTCTTT
cdr3_aa: CASSMWNEAFF

j_call: TRBJ2-2
d_call: NA
v_call: TRBV6-5
clone_size: NA
cdr3_nt: TGTGCCAGCAGTCGGACAGAAATTAACACCGGGGAGCTGTTTTTT
cdr3_aa: CASSRTEINTGELFF

j_call: TRBJ2-5
d_call: NA
v_call: TRBV5-6
clone_size: NA
cdr3_nt: TGTGCCAGCAGCTTGGCGGGCGCGGAGACCCAGTACTTC
cdr3_aa: CASSLAGAETQYF

j_call: TRBJ2-6
d_call: NA
v_call: TRBV19
clone_size: NA
cdr3_nt: TGTGCCAGTAGTCCTGGGACACTATCTGGGGCCAACGTCCTGACTTTC
cdr3_aa: CASSPGTLSGANVLTF

j_call: TRBJ1-2
d_call: NA
v_call: TRBV28
clone_size: NA
cdr3_nt: TGTGCCAGCAGTTTAACGTCTCATGGCTACACCTTC
cdr3_aa: CASSLTSHGYTF

j_call: TRBJ1-4
d_call: TRBD1
v_call: TRBV10-1
clone_size: NA
cdr3_nt: TGCGCCACCCTAAGGGGAGGGGGCGAAAAACTGTTTTTT
cdr3_aa: CATLRGGGEKLFF

j_call: TRBJ1-1
d_call: NA
v_call: TRBV5-1
clone_size: NA
cdr3_nt: TGCGCCAGCAGCTTGATAAGGAACACTGAAGCTTTCTTT
cdr3_aa: CASSLIRNTEAFF

j_call: TRBJ2-1
d_call: TRBD2
v_call: TRBV7-2
clone_size: NA
cdr3_nt: TGTGCCAGCAGCCAGACTGGGCGGGGGGGGCAGTTCTTC
cdr3_aa: CASSQTGRGGQFF

j_call: TRBJ1-6
d_call: NA
v_call: TRBV11-2
clone_size: NA
cdr3_nt: TGTGCCAGCAGCCCTGGATGGGGGTCAGGGTCTGCCTATAATTCACCCCTCCACTTT
cdr3_aa: CASSPGWGSGSAYNSPLHF

j_call: TRBJ2-7
d_call: NA
v_call: TRBV30
clone_size: NA
cdr3_nt: TGTGCCTGGAGCGACTACGAGCAGTACTTC
cdr3_aa: CAWSDYEQYF